The present T cell receptor beta chain was sequenced within a study of T cells in Graves' hyperthyroidism and ophthalmopathy. This clonotype was detected many times. TCR beta CDR3 sequences were amplified from RNA transcripts. The HTBI primer set served for first-round RT-PCR of the TCR CDR3. TCRdb reprocessed the multiplex PCR reads via MiXCR and lists one record per CDR3 protein. The repertoire holds 500,000 to 650,000 distinct CDR3 sequences, with 46% as singletons. The CDR3 totals 14 residues. The germline CDR1 and CDR2 sequences are DFQATT and SNEGSKA (reference sequence). V shed 5 bases, J shed 5 bases, and the junction held 10 bases outside the gene matches.

The TCR originated in an adult woman with Graves' disease, either hyperthyroidism or ophthalmopathy (not recorded which). The chain has TRBV20-1 and TRBJ2-7, with TRBD1 matching 9 bases. Sequencing input: peripheral blood or thyroid tissue (not recorded which). CDR3 bases: TGCAGTGCTCAAGAGTGGAACAGGGGGCACGAGCAGTACTTC. Protein: CSAQEWNRGHEQYF.